This T cell receptor (beta chain) was captured by sequencing in a study of beta chain features in type 1 diabetes. Findings and limits, study-wide: The study found moderately but significantly shorter TCRB CDR3s in all four CD4+ subsets of Type 1 diabetes patients.

Expressed TCRB transcripts were sequenced because the isolated RNA had all been reverse transcribed beforehand. Some 3.6 million reads was the average for naive, central memory and regulatory T cell samples. Assay: immunoSEQ multiplex PCR; the TCRdb copy retains only in-frame clones and omits some. This sample has about 320,000 clones, with around 13% found just once. A few counts support this clone. The antigen remains undetermined. Germline CDR1 and CDR2: SGHTA and FQGNSA. V was cut by 5 bases and J by 2 bases, with 9 bases left in between. This CDR3 region has 13 residues. The chain links TRBV7-2 to TRBJ1-2; no definite D call. This TCR was sampled from a man younger than 40 in good health. Sequencing was carried out using central memory CD4+ T cells from blood. The CDR3 sequence: CASSPSGNYGYTF. The CDR3, as DNA: TGTGCCAGCAGCCCTTCGGGGAACTATGGCTACACCTTC.